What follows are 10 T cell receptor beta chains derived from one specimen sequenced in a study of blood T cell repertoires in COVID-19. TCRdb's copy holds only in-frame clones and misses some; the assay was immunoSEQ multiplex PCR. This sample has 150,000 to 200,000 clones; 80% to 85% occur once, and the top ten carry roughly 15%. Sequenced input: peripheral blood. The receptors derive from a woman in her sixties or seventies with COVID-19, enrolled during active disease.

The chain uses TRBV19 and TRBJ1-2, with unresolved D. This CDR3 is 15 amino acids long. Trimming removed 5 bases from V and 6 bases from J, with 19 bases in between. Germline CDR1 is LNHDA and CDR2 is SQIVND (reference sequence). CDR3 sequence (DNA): TGTGCCAGTAGTGACTCCGGGCTCCGGAGGGATGGCTACACCTTC. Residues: CASSDSGLRRDGYTF.

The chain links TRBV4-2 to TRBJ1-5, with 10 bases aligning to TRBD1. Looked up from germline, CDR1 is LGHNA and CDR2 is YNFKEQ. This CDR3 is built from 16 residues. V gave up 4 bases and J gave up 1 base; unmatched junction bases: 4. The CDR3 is CASSRDRGQSNQPQHF. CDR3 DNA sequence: TGTGCCAGCAGCCGAGACAGGGGGCAAAGCAATCAGCCCCAGCATTTT.

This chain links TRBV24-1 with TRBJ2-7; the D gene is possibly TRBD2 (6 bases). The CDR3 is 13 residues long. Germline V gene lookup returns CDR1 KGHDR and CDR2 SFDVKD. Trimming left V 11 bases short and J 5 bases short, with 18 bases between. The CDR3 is CANSGPGQDEQYV. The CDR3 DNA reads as TGTGCCAATAGCGGACCGGGCCAGGACGAGCAGTACGTC.

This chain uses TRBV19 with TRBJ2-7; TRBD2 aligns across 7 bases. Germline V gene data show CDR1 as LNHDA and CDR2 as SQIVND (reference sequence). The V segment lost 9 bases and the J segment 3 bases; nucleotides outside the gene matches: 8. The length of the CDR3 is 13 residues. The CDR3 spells CASGRRGNYEQYF. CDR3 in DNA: TGTGCCAGCGGCAGGCGGGGGAACTACGAGCAGTACTTC.

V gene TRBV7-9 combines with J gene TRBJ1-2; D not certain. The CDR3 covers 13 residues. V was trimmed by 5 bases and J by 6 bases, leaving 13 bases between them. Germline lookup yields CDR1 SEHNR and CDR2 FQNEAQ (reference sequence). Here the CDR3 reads CASSPRGVNGYTF. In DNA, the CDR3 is TGTGCCAGCAGCCCTCGGGGTGTAAATGGCTACACCTTC.

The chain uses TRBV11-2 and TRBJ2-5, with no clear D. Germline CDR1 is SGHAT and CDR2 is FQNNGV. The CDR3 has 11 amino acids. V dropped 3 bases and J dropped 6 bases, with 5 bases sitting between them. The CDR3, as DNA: TGTGCCAGCAGCTTCCATCAGACCCAGTACTTC. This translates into CASSFHQTQYF.

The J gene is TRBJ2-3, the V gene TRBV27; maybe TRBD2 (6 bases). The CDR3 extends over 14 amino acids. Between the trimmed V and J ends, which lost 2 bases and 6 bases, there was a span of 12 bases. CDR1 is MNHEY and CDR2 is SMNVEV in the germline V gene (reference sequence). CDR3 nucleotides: TGTGCCAGCAGTTTACGGGGGAGCGGTGATACGCAGTATTTT. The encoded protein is CASSLRGSGDTQYF.

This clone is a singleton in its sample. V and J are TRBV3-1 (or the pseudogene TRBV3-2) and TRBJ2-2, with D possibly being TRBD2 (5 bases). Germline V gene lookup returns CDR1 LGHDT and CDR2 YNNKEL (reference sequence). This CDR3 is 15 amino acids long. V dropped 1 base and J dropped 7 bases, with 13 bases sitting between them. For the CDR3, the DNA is TGTGCCAGCAGCCAAGGTTTTTCGGGGAGCGGGGAGCTGTTTTTT. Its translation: CASSQGFSGSGELFF.

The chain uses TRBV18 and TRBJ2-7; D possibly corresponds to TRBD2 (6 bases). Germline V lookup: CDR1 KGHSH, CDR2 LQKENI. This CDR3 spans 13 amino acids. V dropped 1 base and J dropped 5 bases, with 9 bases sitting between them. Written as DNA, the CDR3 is TGTGCCAGCTCACCACGGAGGGCAAACGAGCAGTACGTC. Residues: CASSPRRANEQYV.

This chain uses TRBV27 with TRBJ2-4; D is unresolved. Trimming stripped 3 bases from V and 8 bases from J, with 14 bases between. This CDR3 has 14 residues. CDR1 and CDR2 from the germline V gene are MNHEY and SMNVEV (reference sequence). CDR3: CASSFRSNRDIQYF. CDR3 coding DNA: TGTGCCAGCAGTTTTAGATCAAATCGAGACATTCAGTACTTC.